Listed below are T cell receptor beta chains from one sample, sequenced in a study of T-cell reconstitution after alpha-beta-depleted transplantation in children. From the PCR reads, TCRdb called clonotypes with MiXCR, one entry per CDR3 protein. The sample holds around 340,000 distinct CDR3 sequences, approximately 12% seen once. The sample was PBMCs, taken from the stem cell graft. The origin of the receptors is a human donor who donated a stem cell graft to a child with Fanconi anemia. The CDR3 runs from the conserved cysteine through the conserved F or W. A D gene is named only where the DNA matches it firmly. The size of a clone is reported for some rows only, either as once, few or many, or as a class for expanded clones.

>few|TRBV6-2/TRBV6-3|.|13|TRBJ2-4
CASSGINRDIQYF
TGTGCCAGCAGTGGGATAAATCGGGACATTCAGTACTTC
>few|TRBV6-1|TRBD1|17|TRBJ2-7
CASGKSRTGVFSYEQYF
TGTGCCAGCGGCAAATCCAGGACAGGCGTTTTTTCCTACGAGCAGTACTTC
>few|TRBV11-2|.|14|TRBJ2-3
CASSLASAADTQYF
TGTGCCAGCAGCTTGGCTTCGGCAGCAGATACGCAGTATTTT
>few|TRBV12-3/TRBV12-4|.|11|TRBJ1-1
CASSFGSKAFF
TGTGCCAGCAGTTTTGGCAGCAAAGCTTTCTTT
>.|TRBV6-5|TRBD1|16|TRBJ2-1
CASSYSSGTGGNEQFF
TGTGCCAGCAGTTACAGCTCCGGGACAGGGGGGAATGAGCAGTTCTTC
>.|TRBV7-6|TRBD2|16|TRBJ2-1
CASSSGGIAGHNEQFF
TGTGCCAGCAGCTCGGGGGGAATAGCGGGCCACAATGAGCAGTTCTTC
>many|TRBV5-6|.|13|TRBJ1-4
CASSLVGAEKLFF
TGTGCCAGCAGCTTGGTGGGGGCGGAAAAACTGTTTTTT
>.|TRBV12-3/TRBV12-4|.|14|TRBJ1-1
CASSFGGGITEAFF
TGTGCCAGCAGTTTCGGGGGGGGGATCACTGAAGCTTTCTTT
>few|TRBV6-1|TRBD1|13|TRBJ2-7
CAKPGQGEHEQYF
TGTGCCAAACCGGGACAGGGGGAACACGAGCAGTACTTC
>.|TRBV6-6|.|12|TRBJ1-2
CASLRGHYGYTF
TGTGCCAGCCTAAGGGGCCACTATGGCTACACCTTC
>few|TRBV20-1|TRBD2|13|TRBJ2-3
CSATGLAGTTGGF
TGCAGTGCTACTGGACTAGCGGGGACGACAGGGGGTTTT
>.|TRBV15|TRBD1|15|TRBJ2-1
CATSREGQGYNEQFF
TGTGCCACCAGCAGAGAGGGACAGGGCTACAATGAGCAGTTCTTC
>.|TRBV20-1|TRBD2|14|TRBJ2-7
CSARITSGGYEQYF
TGCAGTGCTAGAATAACTAGCGGGGGCTACGAGCAGTACTTC
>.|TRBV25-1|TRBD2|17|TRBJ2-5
CASSVLIGGANQETQYF
TGTGCCAGCAGTGTTCTGATCGGGGGGGCTAACCAAGAGACCCAGTACTTC
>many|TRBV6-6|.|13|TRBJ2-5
CASRHTGLETQYF
TGTGCCAGCAGGCATACAGGGTTAGAGACCCAGTACTTC
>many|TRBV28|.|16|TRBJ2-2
CASSFAGSANTGELFF
TGTGCCAGCAGTTTTGCGGGGTCGGCGAACACCGGGGAGCTGTTTTTT
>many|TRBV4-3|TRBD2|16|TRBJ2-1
CASSQFRAGGPAEQFF
TGCGCCAGCAGCCAATTTCGGGCGGGGGGGCCAGCTGAGCAGTTCTTC
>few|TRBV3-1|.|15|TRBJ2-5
CASSQDGAKSKTQYF
TGTGCCAGCAGCCAAGATGGGGCGAAATCGAAGACCCAGTACTTC
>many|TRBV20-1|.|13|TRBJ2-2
CSALGRNTGELFF
TGCAGTGCTTTGGGACGGAACACCGGGGAGCTGTTTTTT
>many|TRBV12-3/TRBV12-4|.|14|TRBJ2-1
CASSPLGSRDEQFF
TGTGCCAGCAGTCCGTTGGGGAGTCGCGATGAGCAGTTCTTC
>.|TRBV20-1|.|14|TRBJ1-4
CSARDWRATEKLFF
TGCAGTGCTAGAGATTGGAGGGCAACTGAAAAACTGTTTTTT
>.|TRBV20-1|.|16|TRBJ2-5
CSATEERTAVGETQYF
TGCAGTGCTACGGAAGAACGGACAGCTGTGGGGGAGACCCAGTACTTC
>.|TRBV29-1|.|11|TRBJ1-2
CSVGSYYGYTF
TGCAGCGTAGGGAGCTATTATGGCTACACCTTC
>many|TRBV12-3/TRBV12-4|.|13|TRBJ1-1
CASSSGRGAEAFF
TGTGCCAGCAGTTCTGGGCGGGGGGCTGAAGCTTTCTTT
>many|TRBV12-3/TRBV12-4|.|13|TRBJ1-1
CASSFGTNTEAFF
TGTGCCAGCAGTTTCGGGACGAACACTGAAGCTTTCTTT
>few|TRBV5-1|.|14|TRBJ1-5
CASSFQSGNQPQHF
TGCGCCAGCAGCTTCCAGTCAGGGAATCAGCCCCAGCATTTT
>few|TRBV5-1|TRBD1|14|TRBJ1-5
CASSVGQEGEPQHF
TGCGCCAGCAGCGTAGGACAGGAAGGAGAACCCCAGCATTTT
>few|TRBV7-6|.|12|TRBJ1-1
CATKGLNTEAFF
TGTGCCACCAAGGGGCTGAACACTGAAGCTTTCTTT
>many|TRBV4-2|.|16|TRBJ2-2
CASSPSIGANTGELFF
TGTGCCAGCAGCCCCTCTATCGGGGCGAACACCGGGGAGCTGTTTTTT
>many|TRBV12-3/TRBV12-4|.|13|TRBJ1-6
CASSFDRNSPLHF
TGTGCCAGCAGTTTTGACAGAAATTCACCCCTCCACTTT
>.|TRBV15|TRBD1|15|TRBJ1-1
CATSRPTGVDTEAFF
TGTGCCACCAGCAGACCCACAGGGGTTGACACTGAAGCTTTCTTT
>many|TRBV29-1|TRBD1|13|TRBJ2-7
CSVAGGEAYEQYF
TGCAGCGTTGCAGGGGGCGAAGCCTACGAGCAGTACTTC
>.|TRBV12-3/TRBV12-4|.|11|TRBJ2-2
CASRRSGELFF
TGTGCCAGCAGGAGGTCCGGGGAGCTGTTTTTT
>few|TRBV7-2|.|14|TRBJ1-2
CASSKPTGAYGYTF
TGTGCCAGCAGCAAACCGACCGGGGCCTATGGCTACACCTTC
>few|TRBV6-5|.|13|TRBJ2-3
CASSYGSGDTQYF
TGTGCCAGCAGTTACGGCTCGGGAGATACGCAGTATTTT
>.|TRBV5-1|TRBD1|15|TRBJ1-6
CASSSQGTNNSPLHF
TGCGCCAGCAGCTCACAGGGGACAAATAATTCACCCCTCCACTTT
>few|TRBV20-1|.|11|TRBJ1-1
CSARDRGRAFF
TGCAGTGCTAGAGATCGGGGGAGAGCTTTCTTT